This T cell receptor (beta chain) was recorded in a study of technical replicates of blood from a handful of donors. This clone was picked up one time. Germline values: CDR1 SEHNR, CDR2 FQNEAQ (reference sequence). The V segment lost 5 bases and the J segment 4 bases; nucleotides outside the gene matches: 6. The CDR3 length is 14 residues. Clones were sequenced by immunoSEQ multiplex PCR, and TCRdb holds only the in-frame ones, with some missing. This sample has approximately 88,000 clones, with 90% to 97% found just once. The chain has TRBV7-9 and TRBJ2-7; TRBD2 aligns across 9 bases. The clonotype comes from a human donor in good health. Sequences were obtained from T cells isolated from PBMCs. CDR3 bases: TGTGCCAGCAGCAATAGCGGGAGTAGGTACGAGCAGTACTTC. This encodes CASSNSGSRYEQYF.